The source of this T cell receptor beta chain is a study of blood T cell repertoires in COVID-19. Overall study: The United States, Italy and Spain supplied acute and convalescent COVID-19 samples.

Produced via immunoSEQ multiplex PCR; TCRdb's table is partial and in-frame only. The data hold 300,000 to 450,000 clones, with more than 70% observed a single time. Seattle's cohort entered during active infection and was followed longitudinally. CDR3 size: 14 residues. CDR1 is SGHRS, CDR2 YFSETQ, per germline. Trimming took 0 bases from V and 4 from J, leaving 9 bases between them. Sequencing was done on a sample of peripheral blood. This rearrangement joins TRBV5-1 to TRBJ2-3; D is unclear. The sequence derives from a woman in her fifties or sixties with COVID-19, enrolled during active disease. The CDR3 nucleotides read TGCGCCAGCAGCTTGGGGCCTGCTCCAGATACGCAGTATTTT. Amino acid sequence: CASSLGPAPDTQYF.